This T cell receptor (beta chain) originates from a study of CD8+CD57+ T cells in acquired aplastic anemia. CDR1 is SQVTM and CDR2 is ANQGSEA in the germline V gene. The CDR3 extends over 13 amino acids. V gave up 3 bases and J gave up 9 bases, with 18 bases separating them. Genomic DNA was employed as the template in profiling TCR beta VDJ and CDR3. A single record per CDR3 protein comes from TCRdb applying MiXCR to the reads. The profile covers more than 150,000 distinct CDR3 sequences, with 48% appearing a single time and approximately 9.4% taken by the ten largest. Sequencing was done on patients that had shown CD8+CD57+ cell expansion by flow cytometry.

The chain has TRBV29-1 and TRBJ2-7; perhaps TRBD2 as D (6 bases). The sequencing sample was made of sorted CD4+, CD8+, or CD8+CD57+ T cells (not recorded which) from PBMCs. The sequence was collected from a human donor with aplastic anemia. The CDR3 is CSVEPIEGGRQYF. Written as DNA, the CDR3 is TGCAGCGTTGAGCCGATAGAGGGAGGTCGGCAGTACTTC.